Following are 27 T cell receptor beta chains from one sample sequenced in a study of post-analysis software for immune sequencing data. Overall study findings and caveats: Five TRBV segments, including TRBV5-6, TRBV5-1 and TRBV20-1, were more frequent in patients than controls.

Built from TCR beta cDNA, the libraries had unique molecular identifiers in them. From the PCR reads, TCRdb called clonotypes with MiXCR, one entry per CDR3 protein. The table lists 550,000 to 700,000 distinct CDR3 sequences, about 40% of them singletons. Their antigens are not known. Source material: blood. All receptors come from a girl aged 10 to 17 with multiple sclerosis.

The rearrangement joins TRBV10-3 to TRBJ2-1; D call uncertain. Germline-derived CDR1 and CDR2 are ENHRY and SYGVKD. The CDR3 sequence is 14 residues long. The V and J ends lost 7 bases and 2 bases respectively, with 12 bases between them. The CDR3 is CAITTKSPYNEQFF. CDR3 bases: TGTGCCATCACTACTAAATCACCCTACAATGAGCAGTTCTTC.

This clonotype was seen a handful of times. The chain joins TRBV6-2 or TRBV6-3 to TRBJ2-1, with D perhaps matching TRBD1 or TRBD2 (6 bases each). CDR1 and CDR2 from the germline V gene are MNHEY and SVGEGT. Deletions cut 2 bases from V and 11 bases from J, with 10 bases between. This CDR3 is built from 12 residues. The CDR3, as DNA: TGTGCCAGCAGTTACGGGGGGCCCAAGCAGTTCTTC. Translated, it gives CASSYGGPKQFF.

The chain joins TRBV3-1 to TRBJ1-2; TRBD1 matches at 10 bases. The CDR3 is 15 residues long. The germline V gene has CDR1 LGHDT and CDR2 YNNKEL (reference sequence). The J segment lost 5 bases and the V segment lost 4 bases, leaving 7 bases of the junction unmatched. For the CDR3, the DNA is TGTGCCAGCAGCCTCCCGGGACAGGGGACGTATGGCTACACCTTC. This codes for CASSLPGQGTYGYTF.

This clonotype was observed a handful of times. The J gene is TRBJ2-1, the V gene TRBV12-3 or TRBV12-4; D gene uncertain. V was pared by 2 bases and J by 9 bases, with 11 bases between. CDR3 length: 13 amino acids. CDR3 sequence reads: CASSLIATSEQFF. DNA of the CDR3: TGTGCCAGCAGTTTAATCGCGACAAGTGAGCAGTTCTTC.

This clonotype was counted between two and nine times. The V and J genes are TRBV6-6 and TRBJ1-2; the D gene is possibly TRBD1 (5 bases). Germline values: CDR1 MNHNY, CDR2 SVGAGI (reference sequence). CDR3 length: 17 amino acids. V was trimmed by 2 bases and J by 0 bases, leaving 16 bases between them. CDR3: CASSYGQGGRANYGYTF. The CDR3 DNA follows: TGTGCCAGCAGTTACGGGCAGGGAGGTCGGGCTAACTATGGCTACACCTTC.

This chain joins TRBV4-1 and TRBJ1-1; D perhaps matches TRBD1 (5 bases). CDR1 MGHRA and CDR2 YSYEKL come from the germline V gene. The ends were cut back, 3 bases at V and 2 bases at J, with 16 bases in the middle. CDR3 size: 16 residues. The CDR3 loop reads CASSQETGLINTEAFF. CDR3 DNA: TGCGCCAGCAGCCAGGAAACAGGCCTAATCAACACTGAAGCTTTCTTT.

The sample holds one count of this clonotype. The chain combines TRBV9 with TRBJ2-2, with TRBD2 matching 13 bases. CDR1 is SGDLS and CDR2 is YYNGEE in the germline V gene. The CDR3 sequence is 16 residues long. V lost 4 bases to trimming and J lost 5 bases; unmatched junction nucleotides: 5. CDR3 sequence: CASSPGLAGITGELFF. DNA for the CDR3: TGTGCCAGCAGCCCGGGACTAGCGGGAATTACCGGGGAGCTGTTTTTT.

The chain carries TRBV7-9 and TRBJ2-7; D gene unclear. The CDR3 extends over 14 amino acids. Trimming shortened V by 6 bases and J by 3 bases, and 15 bases separated the two germline ends. The germline V gene has CDR1 SEHNR and CDR2 FQNEAQ (reference sequence). The CDR3 bases are TGTGCCAGCAGTAGGGTCTCCGCGAACTACGAGCAGTACTTC. Its protein is CASSRVSANYEQYF.

The V gene is TRBV6-2 or TRBV6-3, the J gene TRBJ2-1, with a tentative D call TRBD2 (7 bases). Trimming took off 4 bases at V and 10 bases at J, with 20 bases between the two ends. Germline CDR1 is MNHEY and CDR2 is SVGEGT. This CDR3 spans 15 amino acids. The chain's CDR3 is CASSLQGGPRVEQFF. For the CDR3, the DNA is TGTGCCAGCAGTTTACAGGGAGGGCCCCGAGTGGAGCAGTTCTTC.

This clonotype was counted a few times. V and J are TRBV29-1 and TRBJ1-1; D is perhaps TRBD1 (6 bases). Looked up from germline, CDR1 is SQVTM and CDR2 is ANQGSEA. V was cut by 4 bases and J by 3 bases, with 9 bases left in between. The CDR3 length is 12 residues. CDR3 sequence: CSVAGGHTEAFF. CDR3 in DNA: TGCAGCGTTGCCGGGGGCCACACTGAAGCTTTCTTT.

The V gene is TRBV10-2, the J gene TRBJ2-2; 10 bases are a match to TRBD2. Germline V lookup: CDR1 WSHSY, CDR2 SAAADI. The CDR3 extends over 16 amino acids. V lost 6 bases to trimming and J lost 4 bases; unmatched junction nucleotides: 8. The CDR3 region is CASRPLAGAVTGELFF. As DNA, the CDR3 is TGCGCCAGCAGACCTCTAGCGGGAGCCGTCACCGGGGAGCTGTTTTTT.

The CDR3 region is CASGPTGGYYNEQFF. CDR3 DNA sequence: TGTGCCAGCGGACCGACAGGGGGCTATTACAATGAGCAGTTCTTC. This chain connects TRBV11-2 to TRBJ2-1, with 10 bases identical to TRBD1. The CDR3 runs 15 residues. V lost 8 bases to trimming and J lost 4 bases; unmatched junction nucleotides: 8. The germline gives CDR1 SGHAT, CDR2 FQNNGV.

The V call is TRBV27, the J call TRBJ2-1, with 10 bases lining up with TRBD2. Losses at the gene ends were 5 bases for V and 9 bases for J; bases not matched to a gene: 19. The CDR3 covers 18 residues. Germline V gene sequence: CDR1 MNHEY, CDR2 SMNVEV (reference sequence). Here the CDR3 DNA reads TGTGCCAGCAGTCCACCCGGACTAGCGGCACCTCCTTGGGGTGAGCAGTTCTTC. Encoded protein: CASSPPGLAAPPWGEQFF.

V is TRBV12-3 or TRBV12-4 and J is TRBJ1-2; D is unresolved. This CDR3 spans 13 amino acids. Trimming shortened V by 3 bases and J by 6 bases, and 11 bases separated the two germline ends. The CDR3 loop reads CASSFKVRNGYTF. CDR3 coding DNA: TGTGCCAGCAGTTTCAAGGTCAGGAATGGCTACACCTTC.

The CDR3 protein is CAWSPWTAYEQYF. CDR3 coding DNA: TGTGCCTGGAGTCCCTGGACAGCCTACGAGCAGTACTTC. V is TRBV30 and J is TRBJ2-7; D is perhaps TRBD1 (6 bases). Deletions cut 2 bases from V and 2 bases from J, with 10 bases between. Germline values: CDR1 GTSNPN, CDR2 SVGIG (reference sequence). The CDR3 consists of 13 residues.

The chain links TRBV7-8 to TRBJ1-5; no firm D call. The V and J ends lost 2 bases and 4 bases respectively, with 9 bases between them. Germline CDR1 is SGHVS and CDR2 is FQNEAQ. The CDR3 length is 14 residues. The CDR3 sequence is CASSLSHANQPQHF. The CDR3 nucleotides are TGTGCCAGCAGCTTAAGTCATGCGAATCAGCCCCAGCATTTT.

The chain links TRBV29-1 to TRBJ2-7, with D unresolved. This CDR3 has 14 amino acids. From germline, CDR1 is SQVTM and CDR2 ANQGSEA. The V end was cut by 4 bases, the J end by 7 bases, with 20 bases between. The CDR3, as DNA: TGCAGCGTTGCCCACAAGGCAGCTCTTCAAGAGCAGTACTTC. Amino acid sequence: CSVAHKAALQEQYF.

This chain links TRBV5-1 with TRBJ2-7; D gene unclear. The CDR3 sequence is 15 residues long. CDR1 and CDR2 (germline): SGHRS, YFSETQ. V lost 5 bases and J lost 3, with 18 bases in between. The CDR3 bases are TGCGCCAGCAGTCCCGCGACCCCCCTTATCTACGAGCAGTACTTC. Its translation: CASSPATPLIYEQYF.

This clonotype was detected only a few times. A read error may account for a junction end that differs from germline. V gene TRBV5-1 combines with J gene TRBJ2-7, with D unresolved. The CDR3 has 14 residues. Germline assignment: CDR1 SGHRS and CDR2 YFSETQ. CDR3 nucleotides: TGCGCCAGCAGCTTGGGGGTTCGTCCCTACGAGCTGTACTTC. Its translation is CASSLGVRPYELYF.

In this sample, this clonotype turned up once. The chain links TRBV3-1 to TRBJ2-1; 7 bases are shared with TRBD1. Germline CDR1 reads LGHDT; CDR2 reads YNNKEL (reference sequence). This CDR3 is built from 14 residues. V trimming: 0 bases; J trimming: 9 bases; junction bases outside the gene matches: 5. CDR3 nucleotide sequence: TGTGCCAGCAGCCAAGAACCGTGGGACAGTGAGCAGTTCTTC. Translated: CASSQEPWDSEQFF.

The V and J genes are TRBV14 and TRBJ2-3; TRBD1 aligns across 7 bases. The CDR3 contains 16 residues. With 4 bases clipped from V and 7 bases from J, the junction kept 14 bases outside the gene matches. The germline V gene encodes CDR1 SGHDN and CDR2 FVKESK. CDR3 loop: CASSLVGTAIFNTQYF. In DNA form, the CDR3 reads TGTGCCAGCAGCCTAGTTGGGACAGCGATATTTAATACGCAGTATTTT.

This clonotype was seen only a few times. The chain has TRBV2 and TRBJ2-4, with D perhaps TRBD1 (6 bases). Germline V lookup: CDR1 SNHLY, CDR2 FYNNEI. Trimming removed 7 bases from V and 0 bases from J, with 16 bases in between. There are 16 residues in the CDR3. The CDR3 sequence: CASTLNRELAKNIQYF. DNA for the CDR3: TGTGCCAGCACTTTAAACAGGGAACTAGCCAAAAACATTCAGTACTTC. Supplemented by reference TRBV2 and TRBJ2-4, the full variable domain reads EPEVTQTPSHQVTQMGQEVILRCVPISNHLYFYWYRQILGQKVEFLVSFYNNEISEKSEIFDDQFSVERPDGSNFTLKIRSTKLEDSAMYFCASTLNRELAKNIQYFGAGTRLSVL.

This clonotype was recorded a few times. The chain links TRBV10-3 to TRBJ2-7, with 9 bases that match TRBD1. V lost 4 bases to trimming and J lost 2 bases; unmatched junction nucleotides: 6. Germline V gives CDR1 ENHRY, CDR2 SYGVKD. The CDR3 is 15 amino acids. The CDR3 region has the DNA TGTGCCATCAGTGGACCGGGACAGGGCCCCTACGAGCAGTACTTC. Translated, it gives CAISGPGQGPYEQYF.

The chain employs TRBV9 and TRBJ2-3; D is unclear. V lost 0 bases, J lost 0 bases, and 8 bases lay in between. The CDR3 contains 15 residues. CDR1 SGDLS and CDR2 YYNGEE come from the germline V gene. CDR3 in amino acids: CASSVGTPSTDTQYF. The CDR3 DNA reads as TGTGCCAGCAGCGTAGGAACCCCTAGCACAGATACGCAGTATTTT.

The chain has TRBV5-1 and TRBJ2-1; the D call may be TRBD1 or TRBD2 (6 bases each). The CDR3 is 15 amino acids. Trimming pared 4 bases from V and 2 bases from J, leaving 13 bases between. Germline V gene data show CDR1 as SGHRS and CDR2 as YFSETQ. CDR3 loop: CASSPAGGPYNEQFF. CDR3 DNA sequence: TGCGCCAGCAGCCCGGCTGGGGGGCCCTACAATGAGCAGTTCTTC.

This clonotype occurred a few times. The rearrangement joins TRBV24-1 to TRBJ2-3, with 14 bases fitting TRBD2. The germline V gene encodes CDR1 KGHDR and CDR2 SFDVKD. With V trimmed by 3 bases and J by 5 bases, 15 bases remained unmatched. The CDR3 length is 20 residues. The CDR3 DNA is TGTGCCACCAGTGATGCCCACCCCGTAGGGACTAGCGGGAGTGGAGATACGCAGTATTTT. This codes for CATSDAHPVGTSGSGDTQYF.

This clonotype was observed a handful of times. This chain links TRBV20-1 with TRBJ2-1; D possibly matches TRBD1 or TRBD2 (8 bases each). Trimming cost V 0 bases and J 6 bases, with 15 bases left between them. From germline, CDR1 is DFQATT and CDR2 SNEGSKA (reference sequence). The CDR3 consists of 15 residues. CDR3 nucleotide sequence: TGCAGTGCTAGAGATCACAGGGGGACTAGCAATGAGCAGTTCTTC. Translated, it gives CSARDHRGTSNEQFF.